Sequencing of this T cell receptor beta chain was carried out in a study of human thymus T cells. Study results and limitations: Within thymic and blood repertoires, V and J gene usage appeared to be biased.

Libraries were prepared by immunoSEQ multiplex PCR; TCRdb keeps only in-frame clonotypes and omits some of them. The sample shows about 50,000 clones, approximately 95% of them seen only once. About this clone: Its antigen remains unknown.

Serving as donors were healthy Finnish infants, each of whom was having open corrective surgery for congenital heart defects. An approximately 0.45-1 mL peripheral blood aliquot was taken intraoperatively from four of eight donors. No fixed cell number was used; all available blood leukocytes supplied DNA. Sequenced material: blood. This TCR was recovered from a girl under three years old with a congenital heart defect but otherwise immunologically healthy.

CDR3 sequence: CASSINRAYEQYF. Here the CDR3 DNA reads TGTGCCAGTAGTATTAATCGGGCCTACGAGCAGTACTTC. The chain combines TRBV19 with TRBJ2-7; D remains unclear. With 3 bases removed from V and 2 bases from J, the gap between germline ends came to 8 bases. There are 13 residues in the CDR3. Germline CDR1 is LNHDA and CDR2 is SQIVND (reference sequence).